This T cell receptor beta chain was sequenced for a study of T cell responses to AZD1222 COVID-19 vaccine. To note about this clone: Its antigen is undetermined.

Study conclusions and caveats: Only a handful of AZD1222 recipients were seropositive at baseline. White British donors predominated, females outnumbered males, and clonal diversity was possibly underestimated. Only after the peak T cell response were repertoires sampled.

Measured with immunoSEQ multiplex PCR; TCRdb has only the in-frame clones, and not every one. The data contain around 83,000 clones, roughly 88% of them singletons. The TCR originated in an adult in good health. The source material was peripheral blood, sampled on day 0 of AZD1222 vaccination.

This CDR3 is CASAQGGGNQPQHF. In nucleotides, the CDR3 is TGTGCCAGCGCTCAGGGCGGGGGGAATCAGCCCCAGCATTTT. The chain has TRBV6-5 and TRBJ1-5, with a possible D match to TRBD1 (5 bases). This CDR3 spans 14 amino acids. With 8 bases removed from V and 4 bases from J, the gap between germline ends came to 15 bases. CDR1 is MNHEY and CDR2 is SVGAGI in the germline V gene.